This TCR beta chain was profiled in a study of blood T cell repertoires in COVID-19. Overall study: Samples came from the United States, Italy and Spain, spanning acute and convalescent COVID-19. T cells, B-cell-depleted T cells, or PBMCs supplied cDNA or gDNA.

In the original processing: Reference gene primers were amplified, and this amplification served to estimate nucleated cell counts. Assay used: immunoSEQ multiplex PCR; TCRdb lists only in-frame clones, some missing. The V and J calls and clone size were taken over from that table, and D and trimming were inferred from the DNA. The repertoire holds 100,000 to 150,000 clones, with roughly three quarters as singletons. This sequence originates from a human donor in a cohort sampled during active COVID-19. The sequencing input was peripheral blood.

The CDR3 protein is CASRGHLDPMNTEAFF. CDR3 bases: TGTGCCTCCCGGGGACACTTAGACCCTATGAACACTGAAGCTTTCTTT. The chain couples TRBV24-1 to TRBJ1-1; tentatively, D is TRBD1 (6 bases). Germline loops: CDR1 KGHDR, CDR2 SFDVKD. Trimming took off 12 bases at V and 0 bases at J, with 22 bases between the two ends. The CDR3 totals 16 residues.